The rows below give T cell receptor beta chains drawn from one sample of a study of T cell clones after liver transplantation. Only in-frame clones appear in the TCRdb table, and some are missing; sequencing was by immunoSEQ multiplex PCR. Among tens of thousands of clones listed, 60% to 80% were seen once. The starting material was CD4+ T cells from blood, obtained before liver transplant. The receptors come from a human donor who received a liver transplant. The CDR3 runs from the conserved cysteine through the conserved F or W. Each record gives: clone size, D gene, V gene, J gene, CDR3 protein, CDR3 DNA. D genes are given only for firm matches. Only some rows state a clone size, as once, few, many or a class for expanded clones.

clone_size: .; d_call: TRBD1; v_call: TRBV4-1; j_call: TRBJ2-3; cdr3_aa: CASSRLPGTGSTDTQYF; cdr3_nt: TGCGCCAGCAGCCGCCTACCCGGGACAGGGTCCACAGATACGCAGTATTTT
clone_size: .; d_call: TRBD2; v_call: TRBV11-1; j_call: TRBJ2-3; cdr3_aa: CASSRRPGRDTDTQYF; cdr3_nt: TGTGCCAGCAGCCGACGACCAGGGAGGGACACAGATACGCAGTATTTT
clone_size: .; d_call: .; v_call: TRBV4-2; j_call: TRBJ2-4; cdr3_aa: CASSHQQESQNIQYF; cdr3_nt: TGTGCCAGCAGCCATCAACAGGAATCCCAAAACATTCAGTACTTC
clone_size: .; d_call: TRBD1; v_call: TRBV27; j_call: TRBJ2-7; cdr3_aa: CASSFGGQGVEQYF; cdr3_nt: TGTGCCAGCAGTTTCGGCGGACAGGGTGTCGAGCAGTACTTC
clone_size: .; d_call: .; v_call: TRBV28; j_call: TRBJ2-1; cdr3_aa: CASSLGGRRGEQFF; cdr3_nt: TGTGCCAGCAGTTTGGGGGGGCGGCGTGGTGAGCAGTTCTTC
clone_size: .; d_call: .; v_call: TRBV6-1; j_call: TRBJ2-3; cdr3_aa: CASRPFPLTDTQYF; cdr3_nt: TGTGCCAGCAGACCTTTCCCTCTAACAGATACGCAGTATTTT
clone_size: .; d_call: .; v_call: TRBV7-6; j_call: TRBJ2-1; cdr3_aa: CASSPRQKESDEQFF; cdr3_nt: TGTGCCAGCAGCCCTAGACAGAAAGAATCGGATGAGCAGTTCTTC
clone_size: .; d_call: .; v_call: TRBV9; j_call: TRBJ2-1; cdr3_aa: CASSSAPGNEQFF; cdr3_nt: TGTGCCAGCAGCTCCGCCCCCGGCAATGAGCAGTTCTTC
clone_size: .; d_call: .; v_call: TRBV7-9; j_call: TRBJ2-2; cdr3_aa: CASHLGSGGDDGELFF; cdr3_nt: TGTGCCAGCCATCTAGGGAGTGGAGGGGATGACGGGGAGCTGTTTTTT
clone_size: few; d_call: .; v_call: TRBV5-6; j_call: TRBJ1-5; cdr3_aa: CASSLAPGDSNQPQHF; cdr3_nt: TGTGCCAGCAGCTTGGCGCCAGGGGATAGCAATCAGCCCCAGCATTTT
clone_size: .; d_call: .; v_call: TRBV5-8; j_call: TRBJ2-7; cdr3_aa: CASRERTYEQYF; cdr3_nt: TGTGCCAGCAGGGAGAGGACTTACGAGCAGTACTTC
clone_size: .; d_call: .; v_call: TRBV7-3; j_call: TRBJ2-1; cdr3_aa: CASSRQDNEQFF; cdr3_nt: TGTGCCAGCAGCAGACAGGACAATGAGCAGTTCTTC
clone_size: .; d_call: TRBD2; v_call: TRBV28; j_call: TRBJ2-1; cdr3_aa: CASWGGNEQFF; cdr3_nt: TGTGCCAGCTGGGGGGGGAATGAGCAGTTCTTC
clone_size: .; d_call: TRBD1; v_call: TRBV10-3; j_call: TRBJ2-2; cdr3_aa: CAISTTGTGSNTGELFF; cdr3_nt: TGTGCCATCAGCACCACCGGGACAGGGTCGAACACCGGGGAGCTGTTTTTT
clone_size: few; d_call: TRBD1; v_call: TRBV19; j_call: TRBJ1-5; cdr3_aa: CASSRQGPRSNQPQHF; cdr3_nt: TGTGCCAGTAGTCGACAGGGGCCTCGAAGCAATCAGCCCCAGCATTTT
clone_size: few; d_call: TRBD1; v_call: TRBV5-1; j_call: TRBJ2-3; cdr3_aa: CASARTGTGGTDTQYF; cdr3_nt: TGCGCCAGCGCACGAACCGGGACAGGGGGCACAGATACGCAGTATTTT
clone_size: .; d_call: TRBD1; v_call: TRBV29-1; j_call: TRBJ1-1; cdr3_aa: CSVNSGGDTEAFF; cdr3_nt: TGCAGCGTTAACTCAGGGGGCGACACTGAAGCTTTCTTT
clone_size: once; d_call: .; v_call: TRBV11-2; j_call: TRBJ2-6; cdr3_aa: CASSLDSSGANVLTF; cdr3_nt: TGTGCCAGCAGCTTAGATAGCTCTGGGGCCAACGTCCTGACTTTC
clone_size: many; d_call: TRBD1; v_call: TRBV2; j_call: TRBJ1-3; cdr3_aa: CASSRQGAGNTIYF; cdr3_nt: TGTGCCAGCAGTCGACAGGGAGCCGGAAACACCATATATTTT
clone_size: .; d_call: .; v_call: TRBV5-4; j_call: TRBJ2-5; cdr3_aa: CASSHSEGAETQYF; cdr3_nt: TGTGCCAGCAGCCACAGTGAGGGAGCGGAGACCCAGTACTTC
clone_size: few; d_call: .; v_call: TRBV15; j_call: TRBJ1-2; cdr3_aa: CATSRDPGDYGYTF; cdr3_nt: TGTGCCACCAGCAGAGATCCAGGCGACTATGGCTACACCTTC
clone_size: .; d_call: .; v_call: TRBV7-2; j_call: TRBJ2-7; cdr3_aa: CASSLTDSYEQYF; cdr3_nt: TGTGCCAGCAGCCTCACTGACTCCTACGAGCAGTACTTC
clone_size: .; d_call: .; v_call: TRBV5-1; j_call: TRBJ1-1; cdr3_aa: CASSLTTGNTEAFF; cdr3_nt: TGCGCCAGCAGTTTGACGACAGGGAACACTGAAGCTTTCTTT
clone_size: .; d_call: TRBD1; v_call: TRBV5-1; j_call: TRBJ2-7; cdr3_aa: CASSGGTGGLGEQYF; cdr3_nt: TGCGCCAGCTCTGGCGGGACAGGGGGTTTAGGGGAGCAGTACTTC
clone_size: many; d_call: .; v_call: TRBV11-3; j_call: TRBJ2-1; cdr3_aa: CASSSHTNEQFF; cdr3_nt: TGTGCCAGCAGCTCCCATACTAATGAGCAGTTCTTC
clone_size: .; d_call: TRBD1; v_call: TRBV2; j_call: TRBJ2-2; cdr3_aa: CASTQRGGQGNTGELFF; cdr3_nt: TGTGCCAGCACCCAAAGAGGAGGACAGGGGAACACCGGGGAGCTGTTTTTT
clone_size: once; d_call: .; v_call: TRBV7-2; j_call: TRBJ2-3; cdr3_aa: CASSLVGHTSSTDTQYF; cdr3_nt: TGTGCCAGCAGCTTAGTAGGACACACTTCTAGCACAGATACGCAGTATTTT
clone_size: .; d_call: .; v_call: TRBV30; j_call: TRBJ1-5; cdr3_aa: CAWSVLNDGNQPQHF; cdr3_nt: TGTGCCTGGAGTGTACTCAACGACGGGAATCAGCCCCAGCATTTT
clone_size: .; d_call: .; v_call: TRBV20-1; j_call: TRBJ2-1; cdr3_aa: CSAKKPGGPFF; cdr3_nt: TGCAGTGCGAAAAAACCAGGGGGGCCGTTCTTC
clone_size: once; d_call: TRBD1; v_call: TRBV6-4; j_call: TRBJ1-2; cdr3_aa: CASSDTRDRVEGYTF; cdr3_nt: TGTGCCAGCAGTGACACTAGGGACAGGGTGGAAGGCTACACCTTC
clone_size: .; d_call: TRBD2; v_call: TRBV19; j_call: TRBJ2-7; cdr3_aa: CASSSRTSGGIDEQYF; cdr3_nt: TGTGCCAGTAGTTCCCGGACTAGCGGGGGGATCGACGAGCAGTACTTC
clone_size: .; d_call: .; v_call: TRBV14; j_call: TRBJ2-1; cdr3_aa: CASSQVGGAYNEQFF; cdr3_nt: TGTGCCAGCAGCCAAGTAGGGGGTGCCTACAATGAGCAGTTCTTC
clone_size: .; d_call: TRBD2; v_call: TRBV9; j_call: TRBJ2-7; cdr3_aa: CASSVGGSGTYEQYF; cdr3_nt: TGTGCCAGCAGCGTAGGGGGTAGCGGGACCTACGAGCAGTACTTC
clone_size: once; d_call: TRBD2; v_call: TRBV7-2; j_call: TRBJ2-1; cdr3_aa: CASSLVAGTSGGNEQFF; cdr3_nt: TGTGCCAGCAGCTTAGTAGCGGGGACTAGCGGGGGAAATGAGCAGTTCTTC
clone_size: .; d_call: .; v_call: TRBV7-8; j_call: TRBJ1-2; cdr3_aa: CASSLGGSGGHNYGYTF; cdr3_nt: TGTGCCAGCAGCTTAGGAGGGTCCGGGGGTCACAACTATGGCTACACCTTC
clone_size: .; d_call: .; v_call: TRBV5-8; j_call: TRBJ2-1; cdr3_aa: CASSLVQGRNEQFF; cdr3_nt: TGTGCCAGCAGCTTGGTACAGGGTAGGAATGAGCAGTTCTTC
clone_size: .; d_call: .; v_call: TRBV12-5; j_call: TRBJ2-7; cdr3_aa: CASARGGGEQYF; cdr3_nt: TGTGCTAGTGCCCGAGGGGGGGGCGAGCAGTACTTC
clone_size: .; d_call: .; v_call: TRBV5-1; j_call: TRBJ2-3; cdr3_aa: CASSPHTGMETDTQYF; cdr3_nt: TGCGCCAGCAGCCCGCATACAGGGATGGAGACAGATACGCAGTATTTT
clone_size: .; d_call: TRBD1; v_call: TRBV5-1; j_call: TRBJ2-7; cdr3_aa: CASSLGTGGLRYEQYF; cdr3_nt: TGCGCCAGCAGCTTGGGGACAGGGGGCTTAAGGTACGAGCAGTACTTC
clone_size: .; d_call: TRBD2; v_call: TRBV6-1; j_call: TRBJ2-7; cdr3_aa: CASTPGTSTYEQYF; cdr3_nt: TGTGCCAGCACGCCCGGGACTAGCACTTACGAGCAGTACTTC
clone_size: .; d_call: TRBD1; v_call: TRBV28; j_call: TRBJ2-4; cdr3_aa: CASTRQGTNIQYF; cdr3_nt: TGTGCCAGCACGCGACAGGGGACAAACATTCAGTACTTC
clone_size: few; d_call: TRBD1; v_call: TRBV7-8; j_call: TRBJ2-1; cdr3_aa: CASSPSKDRADISYNEQFF; cdr3_nt: TGTGCCAGCAGCCCGAGTAAAGACAGGGCAGATATCTCCTACAATGAGCAGTTCTTC
clone_size: .; d_call: TRBD2; v_call: TRBV5-8; j_call: TRBJ2-5; cdr3_aa: CASTRTSVSQETQYF; cdr3_nt: TGTGCCAGCACCCGGACTAGCGTATCTCAAGAGACCCAGTACTTC
clone_size: .; d_call: .; v_call: TRBV5-8; j_call: TRBJ1-6; cdr3_aa: CASSRSHASSYNSPLHF; cdr3_nt: TGTGCCAGCAGTCGGAGTCATGCGAGCTCCTATAATTCACCCCTCCACTTT
clone_size: .; d_call: .; v_call: TRBV27; j_call: TRBJ1-2; cdr3_aa: CASSSTRTVFFYGYTF; cdr3_nt: TGTGCCAGCAGTTCTACCCGGACAGTTTTTTTCTATGGCTACACCTTC
clone_size: once; d_call: TRBD1; v_call: TRBV27; j_call: TRBJ1-2; cdr3_aa: CASSLLTGGDYGYTF; cdr3_nt: TGTGCCAGCAGTTTACTGACAGGGGGCGACTATGGCTACACCTTC
clone_size: .; d_call: .; v_call: TRBV30; j_call: TRBJ1-2; cdr3_aa: CAWRRQGSEGYTF; cdr3_nt: TGTGCCTGGAGGCGCCAGGGATCGGAAGGCTACACCTTC